The 17 T cell receptor beta chains given below trace back to one sample, sequenced in a study of cytomegalovirus exposure and HLA in healthy donors. PCR used 60 Vbeta primers and 13 Jbeta primers. The method was immunoSEQ multiplex PCR; TCRdb's version includes in-frame clones alone and lacks a portion of them. The top ten clones hold approximately 9.1% of a sample with 120,000 or so clones, over 70% of them seen once. What was sequenced was PBMCs. These receptors were obtained from a woman between 50 and 59 years old in good health and CMV-seropositive.

This clone has just one count. The rearrangement links TRBV7-2 to TRBJ2-2, with D perhaps TRBD2 (7 bases). The V gene's germline CDR1 is SGHTA and CDR2 FQGNSA. The ends were cut back, 3 bases at V and 6 bases at J, with 17 bases in the middle. This CDR3 contains 16 residues. This CDR3 is CASSLSWGGMAGELFF. The DNA of the CDR3 is TGTGCCAGCAGCTTGAGTTGGGGGGGCATGGCCGGGGAGCTGTTTTTT.

The chain uses TRBV5-6 and TRBJ1-5, with D possibly matching TRBD1 (6 bases). The CDR3 is made up of 16 amino acids. From germline, CDR1 is SGHDT and CDR2 YYEEEE. The V and J ends lost 3 bases and 1 base respectively, with 14 bases between them. DNA of the CDR3: TGTGCCAGCAGCTACCAGGGACATGTAAGCAATCAGCCCCAGCATTTT. Its translation is CASSYQGHVSNQPQHF. Variable domain in full (rest from reference TRBV5-6 and TRBJ1-5): DAGVTQSPTHLIKTRGQQVTLRCSPKSGHDTVSWYQQALGQGPQFIFQYYEEEERQRGNFPDRFSGHQFPNYSSELNVNALLLGDSALYLCASSYQGHVSNQPQHFGDGTRLSIL.

This clone was found a few times. The genes are TRBV7-2 and TRBJ2-7; 12 nucleotides agree with TRBD2. V shed 5 bases, J shed 1 base, and the junction held 6 bases outside the gene matches. The CDR3 has 16 amino acids. Germline values: CDR1 SGHTA, CDR2 FQGNSA. CDR3 in DNA: TGTGCCAGCAGCGCGGCGACTAGCGGGAGATCCTACGAGCAGTACTTC. This encodes CASSAATSGRSYEQYF.

This chain uses TRBV6-6 with TRBJ1-4; TRBD1 agrees at 8 bases. Germline V CDR1 and CDR2: MNHNY, SVGAGI (reference sequence). This CDR3 contains 13 residues. Trimming cost V 6 bases and J 8 bases; bases outside gene matches: 5. The chain's CDR3 is CASSLTGEEKLFF. CDR3 DNA: TGTGCCAGCAGCCTGACAGGGGAAGAAAAACTGTTTTTT.

The rearrangement links TRBV19 to TRBJ1-2, with TRBD1 as a possible D gene (6 bases). CDR3 length: 15 amino acids. Trimming took 1 base from V and 4 from J, leaving 13 bases between them. Germline-derived CDR1 and CDR2 are LNHDA and SQIVND (reference sequence). The CDR3 protein is CASSIAVRGTYGYTF. For the CDR3, the DNA is TGTGCCAGTAGTATAGCGGTCAGGGGAACCTATGGCTACACCTTC.

The chain joins TRBV6-6 to TRBJ2-7; 11 bases agree with TRBD2. The junction had 6 bases not matched to a gene; V was cut back by 7 bases and J by 4 bases. Per the germline V gene, CDR1 is MNHNY and CDR2 is SVGAGI (reference sequence). This CDR3 region has 14 residues. The CDR3 protein is CASTLAGGRYEQYF. The DNA for the CDR3 is TGTGCCAGCACTTTAGCGGGAGGGAGATACGAGCAGTACTTC.

The chain combines TRBV4-3 with TRBJ2-3, with unresolved D. Germline CDR1 reads LGHNA; CDR2 reads YSLEER. Trimming shortened V by 1 base and J by 4 bases, and 6 bases separated the two germline ends. The CDR3 has 13 amino acids. In DNA, the CDR3 is TGCGCCAGCAGCCAAGCCTACCCAGATACGCAGTATTTT. Protein: CASSQAYPDTQYF.

The V gene is TRBV2, the J gene TRBJ2-7; D is unclear. Germline V lookup: CDR1 SNHLY, CDR2 FYNNEI. CDR3 length: 14 amino acids. The ends were cut back, 6 bases at V and 0 bases at J, with 12 bases in the middle. The CDR3 DNA sequence: TGTGCCAGCAGGAGGTTGATAAGCTCCTACGAGCAGTACTTC. Encoded protein: CASRRLISSYEQYF. The variable domain in full, with the rest retrieved from reference TRBV2 and TRBJ2-7, is EPEVTQTPSHQVTQMGQEVILRCVPISNHLYFYWYRQILGQKVEFLVSFYNNEISEKSEIFDDQFSVERPDGSNFTLKIRSTKLEDSAMYFCASRRLISSYEQYFGPGTRLTVT.

The chain carries TRBV5-1 and TRBJ2-1, with 8 nucleotides matching TRBD1. The CDR3 extends over 15 amino acids. The V segment lost 4 bases and the J segment 1 base; nucleotides outside the gene matches: 4. CDR1 is SGHRS and CDR2 is YFSETQ in the germline V gene. The CDR3 nucleotides read TGCGCCAGCAGCGTGACAGGGGATTCCTACAATGAGCAGTTCTTC. Protein: CASSVTGDSYNEQFF.

This chain links TRBV7-2 with TRBJ2-1; 8 positions agree with TRBD2. V lost 3 bases, J lost 7 bases, and 17 bases stayed unmatched. This CDR3 is 18 amino acids long. CDR1 and CDR2 (germline): SGHTA, FQGNSA. CDR3: CASSFTVPRGGGPNEQFF. As DNA, the CDR3 is TGTGCCAGCAGCTTTACCGTGCCAAGGGGCGGGGGGCCGAATGAGCAGTTCTTC.

This chain connects TRBV4-1 to TRBJ1-1, with TRBD1 matching over 7 bases. The germline gives CDR1 MGHRA, CDR2 YSYEKL. V was pared by 2 bases and J by 0 bases, with 6 bases of the junction left unmatched. CDR3 length: 16 residues. In nucleotides, the CDR3 is TGCGCCAGCAGCCAATACAGGGGACGCATGAACACTGAAGCTTTCTTT. Its translation: CASSQYRGRMNTEAFF.

The chain's CDR3 is CSVRGWVNTGELFF. The CDR3 DNA sequence: TGCAGCGTTCGGGGGTGGGTGAACACCGGGGAGCTGTTTTTT. The chain combines TRBV29-1 with TRBJ2-2; a possible D gene is TRBD2 (6 bases). Trimming cost V 5 bases and J 1 base, with 11 bases left between them. Per the germline V gene, CDR1 is SQVTM and CDR2 is ANQGSEA. The CDR3 loop spans 14 amino acids.

The CDR3 here is CASSYWAGGTYEQYF. In DNA form, the CDR3 reads TGTGCCAGTAGTTATTGGGCGGGAGGAACCTACGAGCAGTACTTC. The V call is TRBV19, the J call TRBJ2-7, with 8 bases aligning to TRBD2. Germline V gene data show CDR1 as LNHDA and CDR2 as SQIVND (reference sequence). This CDR3 comprises 15 residues. The V and J ends lost 5 bases and 2 bases, in that order; junction bases with no gene match: 8.

Only a few counts were recorded for this clone. The chain combines TRBV19 with TRBJ1-5; D is possibly TRBD1 (5 bases). This CDR3 has 14 residues. From germline, CDR1 is LNHDA and CDR2 SQIVND (reference sequence). V lost 0 bases and J lost 5, with 8 bases in between. The CDR3 loop is CASSIEGPDQPQHF. CDR3 nucleotide sequence: TGTGCCAGTAGTATAGAGGGGCCCGATCAGCCCCAGCATTTT.

The chain links TRBV7-8 to TRBJ1-4; D is unclear. Trimming shortened V by 5 bases and J by 1 base, and 8 bases separated the two germline ends. The CDR3 is made up of 14 amino acids. The germline gives CDR1 SGHVS, CDR2 FQNEAQ. The CDR3 coding sequence is TGTGCCAGCAGCCCCAGCGAAACTAATGAAAAACTGTTTTTT. Translating it yields CASSPSETNEKLFF.

In this sample, this clone turned up once. The rearrangement uses TRBV5-8 and TRBJ2-1, with 7 nucleotides matching TRBD2. With V trimmed by 4 bases and J by 2 bases, 21 bases remained unmatched. Looked up from germline, CDR1 is SGHTS and CDR2 is YDEGEE. The CDR3 runs to 20 residues. CDR3 residues: CASSKLTISGFNFAYNEQFF. As DNA, the CDR3 is TGTGCCAGCAGCAAACTTACGATTAGCGGGTTTAACTTTGCCTACAATGAGCAGTTCTTC.

This clone was picked up a small number of times. V usage is TRBV5-1 and J usage is TRBJ1-4; D may be TRBD1 (6 bases). Per the germline V gene, CDR1 is SGHRS and CDR2 is YFSETQ. Trimming stripped 0 bases from V and 8 bases from J, with 11 bases between. The CDR3 runs to 14 residues. The CDR3 nucleotides read TGCGCCAGCAGCTTGGGGCAGGGGAGCGAAAAACTGTTTTTT. It encodes CASSLGQGSEKLFF.